Listed below are T cell receptor beta chains from one sample, sequenced in a study of blood T cell repertoires in COVID-19. The repertoire was sequenced with immunoSEQ multiplex PCR; TCRdb's copy has only in-frame clones and lacks some. Found here are about 130,000 clones, around 81% of them singletons; the top ten hold roughly 15%. Material for sequencing was peripheral blood. The origin of the receptors is a man in his thirties or forties with COVID-19, enrolled during active disease. CDR3s include the opening cysteine and the closing phenylalanine or tryptophan. Each record gives: CDR3 protein, CDR3 DNA, D gene, CDR3 length, J gene, clone size, V gene. D genes are given only for firm matches. Not all rows give a size; the values are once, few, many and, for expanded clones, a class.

CASNSDTEAFF TGTGCCAGCAACAGTGACACTGAAGCTTTCTTT NA 11 TRBJ1-1 few TRBV28
CASGRGLGQPQHF TGTGCCAGCGGTAGGGGGCTGGGGCAGCCCCAGCATTTT TRBD1 13 TRBJ1-5 NA TRBV4-2
CASSVLSGGDTDTQYF TGTGCCAGCAGCGTTTTATCTGGGGGCGACACAGATACGCAGTATTTT NA 16 TRBJ2-3 NA TRBV9
CASRGGLGNEQFF TGTGCCAGCCGGGGGGGCCTTGGGAATGAGCAGTTCTTC TRBD2 13 TRBJ2-1 NA TRBV28
CASTRDRYSPLHF TGTGCCAGCACCCGGGACAGATATTCACCCCTCCACTTT TRBD1 13 TRBJ1-6 NA TRBV6-5
CASSVGTDSLGSEAFF TGCGCCAGCAGCGTTGGGACAGACTCACTGGGGTCTGAAGCTTTCTTT TRBD1 16 TRBJ1-1 NA TRBV5-1
CASSLSLVTGELFF TGTGCCAGCAGTTTATCACTTGTCACCGGGGAGCTGTTTTTT NA 14 TRBJ2-2 few TRBV28
CASSFTQTGSSNQPQHF TGTGCCAGCAGCTTTACCCAGACAGGGAGCAGCAATCAGCCCCAGCATTTT TRBD1 17 TRBJ1-5 NA TRBV5-6
CASSLSRVDGYTF TGTGCCAGCAGCTTGTCCAGGGTTGATGGCTACACCTTC NA 13 TRBJ1-2 NA TRBV5-6
CATSDYDGGQPQHF TGTGCCACCAGTGATTATGACGGAGGGCAGCCCCAGCATTTT NA 14 TRBJ1-5 NA TRBV24-1
CASSPPSGETQYF TGTGCCAGCAGCCCCCCGTCAGGAGAGACCCAGTACTTC NA 13 TRBJ2-5 NA TRBV9
CASREVGQGLQPQHF TGTGCCAGCAGAGAGGTGGGGCAGGGGTTACAGCCCCAGCATTTT NA 15 TRBJ1-5 NA TRBV2
CASNMASFDINTGELFF TGTGCCAGCAACATGGCCTCTTTTGACATAAACACCGGGGAGCTGTTTTTT NA 17 TRBJ2-2 NA TRBV28
CARSIRQGSPLHF TGTGCCAGAAGCATCCGACAGGGTTCACCCCTCCACTTT TRBD1 13 TRBJ1-6 NA TRBV5-3
CASREQGSLGHTEAFF TGTGCCAGCAGGGAACAGGGTAGCCTAGGTCACACTGAAGCTTTCTTT NA 16 TRBJ1-1 few TRBV6-1
CASRRRAEAFF TGTGCCAGCAGGAGGAGGGCTGAAGCTTTCTTT NA 11 TRBJ1-1 NA TRBV6-5
CASSPVGGITEAFF TGTGCCAGCAGCCCGGTCGGGGGAATCACTGAAGCTTTCTTT NA 14 TRBJ1-1 NA TRBV11-3
CATPWGPPETNEKLFF TGTGCCACCCCCTGGGGGCCCCCGGAGACTAATGAAAAACTGTTTTTT NA 16 TRBJ1-4 NA TRBV24-1
CASSDQARGEFF TGTGCCAGCAGTGATCAGGCCAGGGGTGAGTTCTTC NA 12 TRBJ2-1 few TRBV2
CASSDSAVSGANVLTF TGTGCCAGTTCGGACAGCGCCGTCTCTGGGGCCAACGTCCTGACTTTC NA 16 TRBJ2-6 NA TRBV19
CASSVGTSGASTDTQYF TGTGCCAGCAGCGTAGGGACTAGCGGGGCGAGCACAGATACGCAGTATTTT TRBD2 17 TRBJ2-3 NA TRBV9
CASSAFRDRAQPQHF TGTGCCAGCAGTGCCTTCCGGGACAGGGCTCAGCCCCAGCATTTT TRBD1 15 TRBJ1-5 NA TRBV28
CASSETSGSYEQYF TGCGCCAGCAGCGAGACTAGCGGGAGCTACGAGCAGTACTTC TRBD2 14 TRBJ2-7 NA TRBV5-1
CASSINSEGWDTGELFF TGTGCCAGCAGTATAAACTCGGAGGGGTGGGACACCGGGGAGCTGTTTTTT NA 17 TRBJ2-2 once TRBV27